Presented here are 24 T cell receptor beta chains from one specimen sequenced in a study of T cells in Graves' hyperthyroidism and ophthalmopathy. RNA transcripts served as the template for amplifying TCR beta CDR3 regions. First-round RT-PCR of the TCR CDR3 relied on the HTBI primer set. In TCRdb, the multiplex PCR reads were re-called with MiXCR into one record per CDR3 protein. The data hold fewer than 800,000 distinct CDR3 sequences, with around 15% observed a single time. What was sequenced was blood. The origin of the receptors is a man between 18 and 29 years old with Graves' hyperthyroidism.

This clonotype was counted between two and nine times. V gene TRBV25-1 combines with J gene TRBJ1-4; D remains unclear. Trimming shortened V by 6 bases and J by 8 bases, and 13 bases separated the two germline ends. Germline V gives CDR1 MGHDK, CDR2 SYGVNS. The CDR3 consists of 13 residues. The CDR3 sequence is CASRWGAAEKLFF. CDR3 sequence (DNA): TGTGCCAGCAGATGGGGAGCAGCAGAAAAACTGTTTTTT.

A single count supports this clonotype. One end of the junction is discordant with germline, which a read error may explain. The chain joins TRBV2 to TRBJ2-3; TRBD2 aligns across 11 bases. The CDR3 is made up of 15 amino acids. CDR1 and CDR2 (germline): SNHLY, FYNNEI. The CDR3 sequence is CGSSRLAGLADTQYF. CDR3 sequence (DNA): TGTGGCAGCAGTAGACTAGCGGGATTAGCAGATACGCAGTATTTT.

A word on this clonotype: This may arise from a read error, as a much more abundant clone is one base away. The chain uses TRBV11-3 and TRBJ2-3, with 9 nucleotides matching TRBD2. Germline CDR1 is SGHNT and CDR2 is YENEEA. Trimming took 5 bases from V and 2 from J; bases not matched to a gene: 8. The CDR3 totals 16 residues. CDR3: CASSPGGRANTDTQYF. The DNA for the CDR3 is TGTGCCAGCAGCCCCGGCGGGAGGGCCAACACAGATACGCAGTATTTT. Combining the CDR3 with reference TRBV11-3 and TRBJ2-3 gives the whole variable domain EAGVVQSPRYKIIEKKQPVAFWCNPISGHNTLYWYLQNLGQGPELLIRYENEEAVDDSQLPKDRFSAERLKGVDSTLKIQPAELGDSAVYLCASSPGGRANTDTQYFGPGTRLTVL.

This clonotype was seen ten or more times. The chain links TRBV5-1 to TRBJ2-7; 8 bases match TRBD1. The junction had 8 bases not matched to a gene; V was cut back by 3 bases and J by 0 bases. Germline assignment: CDR1 SGHRS and CDR2 YFSETQ. This CDR3 is built from 16 residues. CDR3 nucleotide sequence: TGCGCCAGCAGCTCTGTGGACAGGGCAAGCTCCTACGAGCAGTACTTC. It encodes CASSSVDRASSYEQYF.

This clonotype occurred many times. The chain joins TRBV2 to TRBJ1-3; D unresolved. V lost 6 bases and J 0 bases, leaving 9 bases between the germline ends. The CDR3 is made up of 14 amino acids. CDR1 is SNHLY and CDR2 is FYNNEI in the germline V gene. CDR3 region: CASRPDGSGNTIYF. Written as DNA, the CDR3 is TGTGCCAGCAGGCCGGATGGCTCTGGAAACACCATATATTTT.

The table lists this clonotype with a few counts. The chain couples TRBV9 to TRBJ1-2; the D is unclear. The CDR3 runs to 14 residues. V dropped 4 bases and J dropped 1 base, with 11 bases sitting between them. From germline, CDR1 is SGDLS and CDR2 YYNGEE. The CDR3 bases are TGTGCCAGCAGCTTGACGGACCTTAACTATGGCTACACCTTC. It encodes CASSLTDLNYGYTF.

The table lists this clonotype with many counts. The V gene is TRBV6-2 or TRBV6-3, the J gene TRBJ2-5; tentative D call: TRBD2 (6 bases). The CDR3 sequence is 13 residues long. CDR1 is MNHEY and CDR2 is SVGEGT in the germline V gene. V lost 5 bases and J lost 7, with 14 bases in between. The CDR3 bases are TGTGCCAGCAGTCCTACTAGCTCCGGGACCCAGTACTTC. It encodes CASSPTSSGTQYF.

The chain recombines TRBV2 with TRBJ2-7; 8 bases agree with TRBD1. The CDR3 is made up of 16 amino acids. CDR1 and CDR2 from the germline V gene are SNHLY and FYNNEI. Unmatched junction bases numbered 9, after V lost 5 bases and J lost 0 bases. The DNA for the CDR3 is TGTGCCAGCAGTCTAACAGGGGGGAGGAGCTCCTACGAGCAGTACTTC. This sequence encodes CASSLTGGRSSYEQYF. Variable domain in full (rest from reference TRBV2 and TRBJ2-7): EPEVTQTPSHQVTQMGQEVILRCVPISNHLYFYWYRQILGQKVEFLVSFYNNEISEKSEIFDDQFSVERPDGSNFTLKIRSTKLEDSAMYFCASSLTGGRSSYEQYFGPGTRLTVT.

This clonotype was observed at least ten times. This sequence joins TRBV29-1 and TRBJ1-2, with 8 bases identical to TRBD1. This CDR3 region has 13 residues. In germline, CDR1 is SQVTM, CDR2 ANQGSEA. The V gene end was trimmed by 3 bases and the J gene end by 7 bases; junction bases not matched to a gene: 7. The CDR3 spells CSVEDRDVGGYTF. CDR3 bases: TGCAGCGTTGAGGACAGGGACGTAGGTGGCTACACCTTC.

The chain carries TRBV27 and TRBJ1-4; 12 bases are a match to TRBD1. There are 18 residues in the CDR3. After removal of 6 bases from V and 4 bases from J, the junction contained 12 bases not matched to a gene. The germline V gene has CDR1 MNHEY and CDR2 SMNVEV (reference sequence). CDR3 DNA sequence: TGTGCCAGCAGAGACCGGGACAGGGGGCGCAACGGTAATGAAAAACTGTTTTTT. Residues: CASRDRDRGRNGNEKLFF.

This clonotype was recorded at least ten times. The V gene is TRBV28, the J gene TRBJ2-5, with D perhaps matching TRBD2 (5 bases). The CDR3 contains 14 residues. Germline CDR1 MDHEN, CDR2 SYDVKM. Between the trimmed V and J ends, which lost 5 bases and 5 bases, there was a span of 15 bases. For the CDR3, the DNA is TGTGCCAGCAGTAGCGGAGGCCTTTGGGAGACCCAGTACTTC. It codes for CASSSGGLWETQYF.

The chain uses TRBV28 and TRBJ2-1, with a possible D match to TRBD2 (6 bases). The germline V gene has CDR1 MDHEN and CDR2 SYDVKM. The V and J ends lost 9 bases and 5 bases respectively, with 20 bases between them. This CDR3 is built from 15 residues. The CDR3 nucleotides are TGTGCCAGTTCCGAGGCGGGACTCGGCCACAATGAGCAGTTCTTC. Translation: CASSEAGLGHNEQFF.

This clonotype has just a few counts. J is TRBJ1-1 and V is TRBV7-6, with D unclear. V was shortened by 6 bases and J by 11 bases, with 16 bases between the two germline ends. The CDR3 has 12 residues. Germline loops: CDR1 SGHVS, CDR2 FNYEAQ. CDR3 DNA: TGTGCCAGCAGTCCGGGCGCAAGTGAGGCTTTCTTT. This translates into CASSPGASEAFF.

This clonotype was counted many times. The chain employs TRBV11-2 and TRBJ2-7, with 8 nucleotides matching TRBD2. The CDR3 runs 14 residues. With V trimmed by 3 bases and J by 5 bases, 6 bases remained unmatched. Germline loops: CDR1 SGHAT, CDR2 FQNNGV. The CDR3 here is CASSLGSGAHEQYF. The CDR3 DNA follows: TGTGCCAGCAGCTTGGGTAGCGGGGCCCACGAGCAGTACTTC. The variable domain in full, with the rest retrieved from reference TRBV11-2 and TRBJ2-7, is EAGVAQSPRYKIIEKRQSVAFWCNPISGHATLYWYQQILGQGPKLLIQFQNNGVVDDSQLPKDRFSAERLKGVDSTLKIQPAKLEDSAVYLCASSLGSGAHEQYFGPGTRLTVT.

This clonotype was observed at least ten times. The chain is built from TRBV6-1 and TRBJ2-3; the D is unclear. The V and J ends lost 5 bases and 6 bases respectively, with 24 bases between them. This CDR3 contains 17 residues. Germline V gene sequence: CDR1 MNHNS, CDR2 SASEGT. In DNA, the CDR3 is TGTGCCAGCAGTTGGGCCGGGTCTGGCCAATGGACGGATACGCAGTATTTT. It specifies CASSWAGSGQWTDTQYF.

This clonotype was detected once. The chain has TRBV6-5 and TRBJ1-3; TRBD1 aligns across 7 bases. In germline, CDR1 is MNHEY, CDR2 SVGAGI. V trimming: 0 bases; J trimming: 0 bases; junction bases outside the gene matches: 5. There are 17 residues in the CDR3. The CDR3 DNA is TGTGCCAGCAGTTACTCGCGGGACAGATCCTCTGGAAACACCATATATTTT. Encoded protein: CASSYSRDRSSGNTIYF.

This clonotype was counted many times. The V call is TRBV2, the J call TRBJ1-4; 8 bases are a match to TRBD1. Looked up from germline, CDR1 is SNHLY and CDR2 is FYNNEI. J lost 8 bases, V lost 10 bases, and 12 bases had no gene match. The CDR3 loop spans 14 amino acids. The CDR3 DNA follows: TGTGCCACTACGCAGGGGGCGACATGGGAAAAACTGTTTTTT. Encoded protein: CATTQGATWEKLFF.

This chain links TRBV10-3 with TRBJ2-7, with D hard to call. The V gene's germline CDR1 is ENHRY and CDR2 SYGVKD. Trimming shortened V by 7 bases and J by 0 bases, and 10 bases separated the two germline ends. This CDR3 spans 13 amino acids. Here the CDR3 DNA reads TGTGCCATCAAGGCCGGCAGCTCCTACGAGCAGTACTTC. As protein: CAIKAGSSYEQYF.

The rearrangement links TRBV13 to TRBJ1-1, with TRBD1 matching 9 bases. The junction had 2 bases not matched to a gene; V was cut back by 0 bases and J by 0 bases. The CDR3 has 16 amino acids. The germline V gene has CDR1 PRHDT and CDR2 FYEKMQ (reference sequence). CDR3 nucleotide sequence: TGTGCCAGCAGCTTAGGTGGGACAGGGCTGAACACTGAAGCTTTCTTT. Translation: CASSLGGTGLNTEAFF.

This sequence joins TRBV4-3 and TRBJ2-2; 7 bases align to TRBD2. Germline CDR1 reads LGHNA; CDR2 reads YSLEER. Trimming took 0 bases from V and 3 from J; bases not matched to a gene: 7. This CDR3 is built from 17 residues. Here the CDR3 DNA reads TGCGCCAGCAGCCAAGAAGGGGCGGGAGTTGACACCGGGGAGCTGTTTTTT. Amino acid sequence: CASSQEGAGVDTGELFF.

This clonotype was counted ten times or more. The J gene is TRBJ1-4, the V gene TRBV18; 9 bases map to TRBD1. Germline CDR1 KGHSH, CDR2 LQKENI. The V segment lost 0 bases and the J segment 7 bases; nucleotides outside the gene matches: 0. The CDR3 runs to 14 residues. This chain's CDR3 is CASSPPDRGEKLFF. The CDR3 DNA is TGTGCCAGCTCACCACCGGACAGGGGTGAAAAACTGTTTTTT.

This clonotype was counted many times. This chain uses TRBV28 with TRBJ2-1; the match to TRBD2 covers 9 bases. Trimming at V came to 1 base and at J to 1 base, leaving 5 bases not matched to a gene. CDR1 MDHEN and CDR2 SYDVKM come from the germline V gene. The CDR3 spans 17 residues. CDR3 protein: CASSLFSGSLSYNEQFF. The CDR3 DNA sequence: TGTGCCAGCAGTTTATTTAGCGGGAGTCTGTCCTACAATGAGCAGTTCTTC.

This chain joins TRBV6-2 or TRBV6-3 and TRBJ2-1, with 7 positions matching TRBD1. The CDR3 runs to 13 residues. CDR1 MNHEY and CDR2 SVGEGT come from the germline V gene. Germline trimming cut 10 bases from V and 6 bases from J; bases unmatched to any gene: 9. CDR3 nucleotide sequence: TGTGCCACCAACAGGGGTCTGGGCAATGAGCAGTTCTTC. Residues: CATNRGLGNEQFF.

This clonotype was seen just once. This chain uses TRBV20-1 with TRBJ1-3; perhaps TRBD1 as D (5 bases). CDR1 is DFQATT, CDR2 SNEGSKA, per germline (reference sequence). V lost 6 bases, J lost 0 bases, and 12 bases lay in between. The CDR3 has 14 amino acids. The CDR3 coding sequence is TGCAGTGCCGGAGACAGTCACTCTGGAAACACCATATATTTT. Translated, it gives CSAGDSHSGNTIYF.